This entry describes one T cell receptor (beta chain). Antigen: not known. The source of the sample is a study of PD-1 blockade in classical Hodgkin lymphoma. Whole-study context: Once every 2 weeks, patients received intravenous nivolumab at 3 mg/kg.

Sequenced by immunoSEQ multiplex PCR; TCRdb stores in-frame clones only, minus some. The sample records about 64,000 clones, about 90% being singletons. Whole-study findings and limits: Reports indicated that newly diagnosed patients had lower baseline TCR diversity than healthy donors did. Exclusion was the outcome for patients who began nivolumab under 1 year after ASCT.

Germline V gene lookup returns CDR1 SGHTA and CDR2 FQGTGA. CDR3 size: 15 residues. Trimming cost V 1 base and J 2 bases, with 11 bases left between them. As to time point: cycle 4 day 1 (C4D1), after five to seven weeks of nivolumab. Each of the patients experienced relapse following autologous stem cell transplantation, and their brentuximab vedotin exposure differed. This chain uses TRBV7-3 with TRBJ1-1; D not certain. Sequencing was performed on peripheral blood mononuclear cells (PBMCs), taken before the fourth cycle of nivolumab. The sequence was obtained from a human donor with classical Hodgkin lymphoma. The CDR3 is CASSLSPLLNTEAFF. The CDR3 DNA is TGTGCCAGCAGCTTAAGTCCCCTACTTAACACTGAAGCTTTCTTT.